The 30 T cell receptor beta chains listed next were all sequenced from one sample in a study of T cells in Graves' hyperthyroidism and ophthalmopathy. Authors of the study amplified TCR beta CDR3 regions from RNA transcripts. The TCR CDR3 first-round RT-PCR relied on the HTBI primer set. TCRdb re-derived calls from the multiplex PCR reads in MiXCR, one entry per CDR3 protein. This repertoire shows a few hundred thousand distinct CDR3 sequences, around 20% found once; its top ten account for 26%. Material: blood. The receptor source for this set is a man aged 18-30 years with Graves' hyperthyroidism.

The genes are TRBV10-3 and TRBJ2-2; unclear D gene. Germline loops: CDR1 ENHRY, CDR2 SYGVKD. Trimming took off 9 bases at V and 4 bases at J, with 15 bases between the two ends. This CDR3 contains 14 residues. CDR3 sequence (DNA): TGTGCCATTTTGGTTCAACGGAGCACCGGGGAGCTGTTTTTT. It is translated as CAILVQRSTGELFF.

This sequence joins TRBV2 and TRBJ1-6; TRBD1 might be the D (5 bases). CDR3 length: 15 amino acids. V lost 6 bases and J 9 bases, leaving 18 bases between the germline ends. The germline CDR1 and CDR2 sequences are SNHLY and FYNNEI. CDR3 sequence (DNA): TGTGCCAGCAGAGCAAAAGCAGGGTTAGGTTCACCCCTCCACTTT. Translating gives CASRAKAGLGSPLHF.

This clonotype was seen a few times. The chain joins TRBV11-2 to TRBJ1-3, with D hard to call. The CDR3 extends over 16 amino acids. CDR1 is SGHAT and CDR2 is FQNNGV in the germline V gene. Trimming stripped 8 bases from V and 4 bases from J, with 21 bases between. As DNA, the CDR3 is TGTGCCAGCGCATCCTCCTCGAAGCGTGGAGGAAACACCATATATTTT. This encodes CASASSSKRGGNTIYF.

This clonotype was seen at least ten times. The V gene is TRBV20-1, the J gene TRBJ1-5; D possibly corresponds to TRBD1 (5 bases). Per germline, CDR1 DFQATT and CDR2 SNEGSKA (reference sequence). The CDR3 extends over 16 amino acids. The V end lost 1 base, the J end lost 7 bases, and 20 bases lay between the germline ends. The CDR3 here is CSARAASGPMEQPQHF. DNA of the CDR3: TGCAGTGCTAGAGCCGCTTCGGGACCCATGGAGCAGCCCCAGCATTTT.

As to this clonotype: No conserved phenylalanine or tryptophan ends this CDR3, so it is likely a read error. The genes are TRBV12-3 or TRBV12-4 and TRBJ1-5; 7 positions agree with TRBD1. The J segment lost 4 bases and the V segment lost 2 bases, leaving 14 bases of the junction unmatched. The CDR3 consists of 18 residues. DNA for the CDR3: TGTGCCAGCAGTTTAAGGTTTCGGAGGTCAGGGGGAAATCAGCCCCAGCATTCT. Encoded protein: CASSLRFRRSGGNQPQHS.

In its sample, this clonotype was seen many times. The V and J genes are TRBV2 and TRBJ1-5; tentative D call: TRBD1 (5 bases). The V end was cut by 7 bases, the J end by 6 bases, with 13 bases between. The CDR3 is 13 amino acids. Germline V gene sequence: CDR1 SNHLY, CDR2 FYNNEI. The CDR3 sequence is CASNGGGIQPQHF. Written as DNA, the CDR3 is TGTGCCAGCAATGGTGGGGGGATTCAGCCCCAGCATTTT.

This clonotype was observed many times. The genes are TRBV12-5 and TRBJ1-5; unclear D gene. The V and J ends lost 8 bases and 3 bases respectively, with 5 bases between them. The germline V gene has CDR1 LGHNT and CDR2 FRNRAP. The CDR3 length is 11 residues. The CDR3 sequence is CASKHNQPQHF. CDR3 coding DNA: TGTGCTAGTAAACACAATCAGCCCCAGCATTTT.

The chain is built from TRBV6-1 and TRBJ2-7, with D tentatively TRBD1 or TRBD2 (5 bases each). V gave up 6 bases and J gave up 0 bases, with 15 bases separating them. In germline, CDR1 is MNHNS, CDR2 SASEGT. CDR3 length: 15 amino acids. The CDR3 nucleotides read TGTGCCAGCAGCTCCCGGGGCTGGCGCTCCTACGAGCAGTACTTC. Encoded protein: CASSSRGWRSYEQYF.

This clonotype was seen repeatedly, ten times or more. The chain recombines TRBV6-1 with TRBJ2-5, with 12 bases fitting TRBD2. The CDR3 loop spans 17 amino acids. Germline CDR1 reads MNHNS; CDR2 reads SASEGT. The junction had 7 bases not matched to a gene; V was cut back by 0 bases and J by 5 bases. The CDR3 bases are TGTGCCAGCAGTGAAGCGAGGACTAGCGGGGCTTGGGAGACCCAGTACTTC. Amino acid sequence: CASSEARTSGAWETQYF.

This clonotype was found a few times. The chain couples TRBV12-3 or TRBV12-4 to TRBJ1-2; the match to TRBD1 covers 7 bases. V shed 2 bases and J 3 bases; nucleotides not matched to a gene: 6. The CDR3 contains 15 residues. This CDR3 reads CASSLRQGEYYGYTF. The CDR3 coding sequence is TGTGCCAGCAGTTTAAGACAGGGAGAGTACTATGGCTACACCTTC.

The chain uses TRBV3-1 and TRBJ2-4; D may correspond to TRBD1 or TRBD2 (6 bases each). Germline values: CDR1 LGHDT, CDR2 YNNKEL (reference sequence). V lost 7 bases and J 0 bases, leaving 25 bases between the germline ends. The CDR3 length is 19 residues. In DNA form, the CDR3 reads TGTGCCAGCACCCCGACCCTCCGGGTAGGGGGACTAGCCAAAAACATTCAGTACTTC. Encoded protein: CASTPTLRVGGLAKNIQYF. Supplemented by reference TRBV3-1 and TRBJ2-4, the full variable domain reads DTAVSQTPKYLVTQMGNDKSIKCEQNLGHDTMYWYKQDSKKFLKIMFSYNNKELIINETVPNRFSPKSPDKAHLNLHINSLELGDSAVYFCASTPTLRVGGLAKNIQYFGAGTRLSVL.

The chain uses TRBV24-1 and TRBJ2-2, with D perhaps matching TRBD2 (5 bases). Trimming removed 2 bases from V and 6 bases from J, with 12 bases in between. CDR1 and CDR2 from the germline V gene are KGHDR and SFDVKD. The CDR3 has 15 residues. The CDR3 loop reads CATSDSWEYSGELFF. The CDR3 DNA sequence: TGTGCCACCAGTGATTCGTGGGAGTACTCCGGGGAGCTGTTTTTT.

There are many counts of this clonotype. The J gene is TRBJ2-7, the V gene TRBV28; D not resolved. The CDR3 extends over 17 amino acids. With 1 base removed from V and 0 bases from J, the gap between germline ends came to 16 bases. Germline V lookup: CDR1 MDHEN, CDR2 SYDVKM. The CDR3 bases are TGTGCCAGCAGTTTATTGACCAGCCGACCCCTCTCCTACGAGCAGTACTTC. It yields the protein CASSLLTSRPLSYEQYF. The full variable domain, completed using reference TRBV28 and TRBJ2-7, is DVKVTQSSRYLVKRTGEKVFLECVQDMDHENMFWYRQDPGLGLRLIYFSYDVKMKEKGDIPEGYSVSREKKERFSLILESASTNQTSMYLCASSLLTSRPLSYEQYFGPGTRLTVT.

At least ten counts were recorded for this clonotype. V is TRBV28 and J is TRBJ2-7, with 8 bases lining up with TRBD1. This CDR3 contains 14 residues. With V trimmed by 5 bases and J by 4 bases, 7 bases remained unmatched. Germline CDR1 and CDR2: MDHEN and SYDVKM. The CDR3 coding sequence is TGTGCCAGCAGTACTGAGGACAGGGTTTACGAGCAGTACTTC. Translating gives CASSTEDRVYEQYF.

The sample holds many counts of this clonotype. The chain has TRBV18 and TRBJ2-7; D may be TRBD2 (5 bases). The CDR3 is 15 amino acids. Germline CDR1 reads KGHSH; CDR2 reads LQKENI. V was trimmed by 1 base and J by 3 bases, leaving 13 bases between them. CDR3 sequence: CASSPRIKDFYEQYF. As DNA, the CDR3 is TGTGCCAGCTCACCACGCATTAAGGACTTCTACGAGCAGTACTTC. The full variable domain, with the rest looked up from reference TRBV18 and TRBJ2-7, is NAGVMQNPRHLVRRRGQEARLRCSPMKGHSHVYWYRQLPEEGLKFMVYLQKENIIDESGMPKERFSAEFPKEGPSILRIQQVVRGDSAAYFCASSPRIKDFYEQYFGPGTRLTVT.

This clonotype showed up many times. The chain employs TRBV30 and TRBJ2-5; no reliable D call. V dropped 0 bases and J dropped 8 bases, with 13 bases sitting between them. Germline V CDR1 and CDR2: GTSNPN, SVGIG (reference sequence). The CDR3 is 13 residues long. The chain's CDR3 is CAWSVLQTGTQYF. The CDR3 bases are TGTGCCTGGAGTGTACTTCAGACTGGAACCCAGTACTTC. The full variable domain, completed using reference TRBV30 and TRBJ2-5, is SQTIHQWPATLVQPVGSPLSLECTVEGTSNPNLYWYRQAAGRGLQLLFYSVGIGQISSEVPQNLSASRPQDRQFILSSKKLLLSDSGFYLCAWSVLQTGTQYFGPGTRLLVL.

This clonotype was seen more than once but under ten times. This could be a read error, since a much larger clone is one nucleotide away. Here the CDR3 DNA reads TGCAGCATTGTGGGACTAGCGGGGGGGCAAGAGAGCCAGTACTTC. This codes for CSIVGLAGGQESQYF. J is TRBJ2-5 and V is TRBV29-1; 16 bases agree with TRBD2. Germline V gives CDR1 SQVTM, CDR2 ANQGSEA. The CDR3 has 15 amino acids.

About this clonotype itself: One end of the junction varies from germline; a read error may be responsible. The chain uses TRBV12-3 or TRBV12-4 and TRBJ2-2; perhaps TRBD2 as D (5 bases). This CDR3 spans 13 amino acids. CDR3 coding DNA: TGTGCCAGCGGGGAGTCTTACACCGGGGAGCTGTGTTTT. Its translation is CASGESYTGELCF.

The chain carries TRBV19 and TRBJ1-5; D unresolved. The CDR3 covers 15 residues. CDR1 is LNHDA, CDR2 SQIVND, per germline (reference sequence). V was trimmed by 1 base and J by 3 bases, leaving 10 bases between them. CDR3 nucleotide sequence: TGTGCCAGTAGTATAGGAGAGAGTGACAATCAGCCCCAGCATTTT. Protein product: CASSIGESDNQPQHF.

The chain's CDR3 is CASSPMGLVASEQYF. The DNA of the CDR3 is TGTGCCAGCAGCCCTATGGGACTAGTAGCGAGTGAGCAGTACTTC. This sequence joins TRBV12-3 or TRBV12-4 and TRBJ2-7; 8 bases line up with TRBD2. This CDR3 comprises 15 residues. The V segment lost 6 bases and the J segment 7 bases; nucleotides outside the gene matches: 14.

This clonotype was detected ten times or more. The chain carries TRBV12-3 or TRBV12-4 and TRBJ2-7, with 9 bases identical to TRBD1. CDR3 size: 15 residues. The junction had 8 bases not matched to a gene; V was cut back by 4 bases and J by 4 bases. CDR3 loop: CASSSGTGRKYEQYF. CDR3 DNA sequence: TGTGCCAGCAGTTCCGGGACAGGGAGAAAGTACGAGCAGTACTTC.

V usage is TRBV12-3 or TRBV12-4 and J usage is TRBJ2-7; 8 bases are a match to TRBD2. The CDR3 length is 13 residues. Unmatched junction bases numbered 1, after V lost 6 bases and J lost 0 bases. This chain's CDR3 is CASRRGVSYEQYF. In nucleotides, the CDR3 is TGTGCCAGCAGGCGGGGGGTCTCCTACGAGCAGTACTTC.

This clonotype was seen at least ten times. J is TRBJ2-2 and V is TRBV27; no clear D gene. This CDR3 region has 14 residues. CDR1 is MNHEY, CDR2 SMNVEV, per germline (reference sequence). Trimming took 5 bases from V and 6 from J, leaving 13 bases between them. In DNA, the CDR3 is TGTGCCAGCAGTCCCTCCGCCGGACCCGGGGAGCTGTTTTTT. Translating it yields CASSPSAGPGELFF.

The chain has TRBV10-3 and TRBJ2-7; D gene uncertain. The CDR3 covers 14 residues. The V gene lost 10 bases and the J gene lost 4 bases, with 20 bases spanning the gap. Germline V gene sequence: CDR1 ENHRY, CDR2 SYGVKD. The CDR3 spells CATATGSYLYEQYF. DNA of the CDR3: TGTGCCACCGCCACCGGGTCGTACTTATACGAGCAGTACTTC.

This clonotype was seen at least ten times. This rearrangement joins TRBV28 to TRBJ1-6; unclear D gene. This CDR3 is built from 13 residues. V gave up 6 bases and J gave up 10 bases, with 13 bases separating them. Germline assignment: CDR1 MDHEN and CDR2 SYDVKM. CDR3 amino acids: CASSVRGRSPLHF. The CDR3 region has the DNA TGTGCCAGCAGCGTCCGGGGAAGATCACCCCTCCACTTT.

This clonotype was seen repeatedly, ten times or more. The rearrangement joins TRBV4-1 to TRBJ2-7; perhaps D is TRBD1 or TRBD2 (5 bases each). The CDR3 is 13 amino acids. Trimming cost V 4 bases and J 2 bases, with 9 bases left between them. CDR1 is MGHRA, CDR2 YSYEKL, per germline. The CDR3 reads CASSRGRAYEQYF. The CDR3 DNA reads as TGCGCCAGCAGCCGGGGACGGGCCTACGAGCAGTACTTC.

This clonotype was seen only a few times. The chain is built from TRBV6-2 or TRBV6-3 and TRBJ1-5; tentative D call: TRBD1 (5 bases). Trimming left V 3 bases short and J 0 bases short, with 12 bases between. Germline V gene lookup returns CDR1 MNHEY and CDR2 SVGEGT. The CDR3 runs to 16 residues. CDR3 DNA sequence: TGTGCCAGCAGTTATCAAGAGGGGCTTAGCAATCAGCCCCAGCATTTT. Residues: CASSYQEGLSNQPQHF.

This clonotype occurred a few times. CDR3 sequence reads: CASSYSRSGGRSQETQYF. The CDR3 DNA follows: TGTGCCAGCAGTTACTCACGCTCCGGCGGGAGGAGCCAAGAGACCCAGTACTTC. V usage is TRBV28 and J usage is TRBJ2-5; 8 positions match TRBD2. Per germline, CDR1 MDHEN and CDR2 SYDVKM. The trim removed 4 bases at V and 1 base at J, leaving 14 bases unmatched. This CDR3 region has 18 residues.

The chain carries TRBV7-2 and TRBJ2-5; 7 positions agree with TRBD2. V gave up 5 bases and J gave up 7 bases; unmatched junction bases: 19. This CDR3 has 17 residues. The V gene's germline CDR1 is SGHTA and CDR2 FQGNSA. As DNA, the CDR3 is TGTGCCAGCAGCCCCCGAAGCCCCTTAGCGGGTACGGGGACCCAGTACTTC. Protein: CASSPRSPLAGTGTQYF.

This clonotype came up many times. This chain uses TRBV25-1 with TRBJ1-3, with D maybe TRBD1 (5 bases). CDR1 and CDR2 (germline): MGHDK, SYGVNS. V lost 2 bases and J lost 0, with 14 bases in between. This CDR3 has 17 residues. CDR3 DNA sequence: TGTGCCAGCAGTGAAGGGTGGGGAAGGGGCTCTGGAAACACCATATATTTT. Residues: CASSEGWGRGSGNTIYF. The full variable domain, completed using reference TRBV25-1 and TRBJ1-3, is EADIYQTPRYLVIGTGKKITLECSQTMGHDKMYWYQQDPGMELHLIHYSYGVNSTEKGDLSSESTVSRIRTEHFPLTLESARPSHTSQYLCASSEGWGRGSGNTIYFGEGSWLTVV.